This T cell receptor (beta chain) was retrieved from a study of technical replicates of blood from a handful of donors (dated by TCRdb to 2015 to 2018). The CDR3 holds 13 amino acids from the cysteine to the phenylalanine. Only CDR3 DNA is held: 39 bases, read in frame from base 1. Taken from the germline V gene, the CDR1 and CDR2 loops are MGHDK and SYGVNS. V was cut back by 4 bases and J by 3 bases, leaving a gap of 9 bases between them. In the case of this clone: What this receptor recognizes is not known. No much larger clonotype is one base removed from it; base qualities were not supplied.

Receptor libraries were prepared by the immunoSEQ multiplex PCR assay. TCRdb re-hosts the immuneACCESS table, in-frame sequences only. Its copies lack some clones; in the studies checked, an unresolved V gene accounts for under half of them, and the cause for the rest is not known. The sample table holds over 70,000 clones, of which roughly 92% were seen once. The top ten hold around 0.44% of the sample. Sequences were obtained from T cells isolated from PBMCs. The TCR sequence derives from a human donor in good health. The V gene is TRBV25-1 and the J gene is TRBJ1-2; TRBD1 might be the D gene, on 5 matching bases. The sequence in DNA is TGTGCCAGCAGTGTTTCGGGGGACTATGGCTACACCTTC. It codes for CASSVSGDYGYTF.